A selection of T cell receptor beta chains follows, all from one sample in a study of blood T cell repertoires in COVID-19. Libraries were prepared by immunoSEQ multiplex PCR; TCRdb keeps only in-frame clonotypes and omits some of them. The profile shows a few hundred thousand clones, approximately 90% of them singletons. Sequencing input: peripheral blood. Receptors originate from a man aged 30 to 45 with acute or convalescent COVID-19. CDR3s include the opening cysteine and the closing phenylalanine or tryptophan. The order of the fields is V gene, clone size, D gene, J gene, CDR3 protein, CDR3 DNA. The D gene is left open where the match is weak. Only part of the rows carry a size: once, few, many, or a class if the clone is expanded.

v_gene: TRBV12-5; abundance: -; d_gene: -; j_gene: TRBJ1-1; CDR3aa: CASGLGTRTEAFF; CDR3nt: TGTGCTAGTGGTTTGGGAACAAGAACTGAAGCTTTCTTT
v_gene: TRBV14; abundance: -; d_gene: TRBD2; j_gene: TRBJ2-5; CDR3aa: CASSLGLAGWGTQYF; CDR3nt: TGTGCCAGCAGCCTAGGACTAGCGGGATGGGGGACCCAGTACTTC
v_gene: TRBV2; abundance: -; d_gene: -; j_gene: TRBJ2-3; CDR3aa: CASRRTENTQYF; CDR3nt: TGTGCCAGCAGACGGACAGAAAATACGCAGTATTTT
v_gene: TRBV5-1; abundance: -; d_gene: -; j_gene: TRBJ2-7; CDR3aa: CASSLANGIAYEQYF; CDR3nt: TGCGCCAGCAGCTTGGCCAACGGGATAGCCTACGAGCAGTACTTC
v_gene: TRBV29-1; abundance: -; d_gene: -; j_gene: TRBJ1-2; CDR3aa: CSVERGVGYTF; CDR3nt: TGCAGCGTTGAGAGAGGCGTAGGCTACACCTTC
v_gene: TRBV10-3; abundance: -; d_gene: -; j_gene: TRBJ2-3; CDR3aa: CAISLSTDTQYF; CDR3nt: TGTGCCATCAGTCTTAGCACAGATACGCAGTATTTT
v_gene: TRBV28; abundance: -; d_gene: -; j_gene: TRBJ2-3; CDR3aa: CASRLEGTQYF; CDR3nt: TGTGCCAGCAGACTCGAGGGTACGCAGTATTTT
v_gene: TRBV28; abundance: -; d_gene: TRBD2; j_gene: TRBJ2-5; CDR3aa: CATRTSGARRETQYF; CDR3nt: TGTGCCACCCGGACTAGCGGCGCCCGTCGAGAGACCCAGTACTTC
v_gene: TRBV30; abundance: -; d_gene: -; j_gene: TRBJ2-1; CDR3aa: CAWSVVQGTDNEQFF; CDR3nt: TGTGCCTGGAGTGTAGTGCAGGGTACCGACAATGAGCAGTTCTTC
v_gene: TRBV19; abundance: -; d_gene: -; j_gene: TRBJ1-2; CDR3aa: CASMTEGAYGYTF; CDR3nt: TGTGCCAGTATGACAGAAGGGGCATATGGCTACACCTTC
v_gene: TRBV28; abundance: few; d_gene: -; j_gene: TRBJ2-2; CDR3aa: CASRSRVSTGELFF; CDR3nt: TGTGCCAGCAGGAGCCGGGTCTCCACCGGGGAGCTGTTTTTT
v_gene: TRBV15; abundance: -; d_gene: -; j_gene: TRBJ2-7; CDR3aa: CATSRDYNSYEQYF; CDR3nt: TGTGCCACCAGCAGAGATTATAATTCCTACGAGCAGTACTTC
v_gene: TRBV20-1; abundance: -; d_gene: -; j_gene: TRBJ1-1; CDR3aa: CSAPRTKKAFF; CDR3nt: TGCAGTGCCCCAAGGACAAAGAAGGCTTTCTTT
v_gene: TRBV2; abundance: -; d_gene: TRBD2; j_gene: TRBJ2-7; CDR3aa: CASSDFGRAAYEQYF; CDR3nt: TGTGCCAGCAGTGACTTCGGGAGGGCCGCCTACGAGCAGTACTTC
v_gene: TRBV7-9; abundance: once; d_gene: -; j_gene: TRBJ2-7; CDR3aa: CASTKTGHGSYEQYF; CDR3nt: TGTGCCAGCACAAAAACAGGGCATGGCTCCTACGAGCAGTACTTC
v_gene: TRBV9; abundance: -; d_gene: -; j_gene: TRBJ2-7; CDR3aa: CASSVGQTDYEQYF; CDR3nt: TGTGCCAGCAGCGTAGGACAGACCGACTACGAGCAGTACTTC
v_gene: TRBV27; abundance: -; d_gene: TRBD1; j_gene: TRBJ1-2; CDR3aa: CATGDRWSYGYTF; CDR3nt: TGTGCCACCGGGGACAGGTGGAGCTATGGCTACACCTTC
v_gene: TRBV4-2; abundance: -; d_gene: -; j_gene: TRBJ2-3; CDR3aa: CASSQDLLATQGTDTQYF; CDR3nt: TGTGCCAGCAGCCAAGATCTATTGGCTACCCAGGGCACAGATACGCAGTATTTT
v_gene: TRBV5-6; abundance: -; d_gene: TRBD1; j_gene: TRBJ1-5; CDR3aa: CASSFSGQLSNQPQHF; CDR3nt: TGTGCCAGCAGCTTTTCGGGACAGCTTAGCAATCAGCCCCAGCATTTT
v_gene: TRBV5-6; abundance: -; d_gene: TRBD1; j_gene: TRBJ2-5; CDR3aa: CASSLSPGQPNQETQYF; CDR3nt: TGTGCCAGCAGCTTGTCCCCGGGACAGCCGAACCAAGAGACCCAGTACTTC
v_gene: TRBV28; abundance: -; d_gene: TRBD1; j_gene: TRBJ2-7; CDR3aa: CASSLTGYEQYF; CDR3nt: TGTGCCAGCAGCCTGACAGGGTATGAGCAGTACTTC
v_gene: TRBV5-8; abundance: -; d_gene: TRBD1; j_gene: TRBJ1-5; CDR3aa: CASSAMTGVDQPQHF; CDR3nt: TGTGCCAGCAGCGCCATGACAGGGGTGGATCAGCCCCAGCATTTT
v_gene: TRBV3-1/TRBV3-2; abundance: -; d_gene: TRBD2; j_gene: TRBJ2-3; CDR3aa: CASRGSRGGPGDTQYF; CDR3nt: TGTGCCAGCAGGGGCTCGCGGGGGGGTCCGGGAGATACGCAGTATTTT
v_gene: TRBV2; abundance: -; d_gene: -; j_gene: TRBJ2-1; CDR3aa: CASGRILYNEQFF; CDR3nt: TGTGCCAGCGGGAGGATTCTCTACAATGAGCAGTTCTTC
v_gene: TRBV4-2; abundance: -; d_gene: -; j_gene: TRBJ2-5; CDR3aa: CASSPYAAEETQYF; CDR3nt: TGTGCCAGCAGCCCCTACGCCGCGGAGGAGACCCAGTACTTC
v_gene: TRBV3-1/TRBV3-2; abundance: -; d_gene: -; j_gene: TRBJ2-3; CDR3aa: CASSQDRADTQYF; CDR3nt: TGTGCCAGCAGCCAAGATCGCGCAGATACGCAGTATTTT
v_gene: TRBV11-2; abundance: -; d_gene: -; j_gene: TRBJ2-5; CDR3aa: CASSSYPDGIQETQYF; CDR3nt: TGTGCCAGCAGCTCCTACCCTGACGGGATCCAAGAGACCCAGTACTTC
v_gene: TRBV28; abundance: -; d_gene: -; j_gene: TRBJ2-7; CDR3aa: CASSLTGSYEQYF; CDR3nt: TGTGCCAGCAGTTTAACAGGGAGCTACGAGCAGTACTTC
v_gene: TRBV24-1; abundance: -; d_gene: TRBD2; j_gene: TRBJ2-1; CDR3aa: CATSDSSGGSFNEQFF; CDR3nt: TGTGCCACCAGTGATTCCAGCGGGGGATCTTTCAATGAGCAGTTCTTC
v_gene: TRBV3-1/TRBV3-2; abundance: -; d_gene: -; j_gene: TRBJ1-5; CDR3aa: CASSHRVLNQPQHF; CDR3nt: TGTGCCAGCAGCCACCGGGTCTTGAATCAGCCCCAGCATTTT
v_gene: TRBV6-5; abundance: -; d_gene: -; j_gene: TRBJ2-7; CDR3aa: CASRMDMMLEQYF; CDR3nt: TGTGCCAGCAGAATGGACATGATGCTCGAGCAGTACTTC